The 3 T cell receptor beta chains listed next were all sequenced from one sample in a study of blood T cell repertoires in COVID-19. Clones were sequenced by immunoSEQ multiplex PCR, and TCRdb holds only the in-frame ones, with some missing. The sample shows about 180,000 clones, approximately 83% of them seen only once. Sequenced: peripheral blood. These receptors were collected from a human donor with active or convalescent COVID-19. The donor label of this sample is uncertain.

The V gene is TRBV5-4, the J gene TRBJ2-2, with TRBD1 as a possible D gene (7 bases). From germline, CDR1 is SGHNT and CDR2 YYREEE (reference sequence). Trimming stripped 1 base from V and 6 bases from J, with 13 bases between. The CDR3 is 15 amino acids. Here the CDR3 DNA reads TGTGCCAGCAGCTTGTGGCAGGGGGGTGCCGGGGAGCTGTTTTTT. Protein: CASSLWQGGAGELFF.

J is TRBJ2-3 and V is TRBV19; no clear D gene. V was shortened by 3 bases and J by 5 bases, with 12 bases between the two germline ends. Looked up from germline, CDR1 is LNHDA and CDR2 is SQIVND (reference sequence). This CDR3 is built from 14 residues. CDR3 residues: CASSIFSGRDTQYF. Written as DNA, the CDR3 is TGTGCCAGTAGTATCTTTAGTGGGCGAGATACGCAGTATTTT. Drawing the rest from reference TRBV19 and TRBJ2-3, the complete variable domain is DGGITQSPKYLFRKEGQNVTLSCEQNLNHDAMYWYRQDPGQGLRLIYYSQIVNDFQKGDIAEGYSVSREKKESFPLTVTSAQKNPTAFYLCASSIFSGRDTQYFGPGTRLTVL.

The chain carries TRBV5-4 and TRBJ1-1, with D possibly matching TRBD1 (5 bases). The CDR3 spans 14 residues. In germline, CDR1 is SGHNT, CDR2 YYREEE (reference sequence). V was shortened by 3 bases and J by 4 bases, with 13 bases between the two germline ends. CDR3 in DNA: TGTGCCAGCAGCTCGGCAGGGTTGAGCACTGAAGCTTTCTTT. Translated: CASSSAGLSTEAFF.